The 8 T cell receptor beta chains below come from one sample, sequenced in a study of T cell changes during pregnancy in multiple sclerosis (dated by TCRdb to between 2018 and 2020). The library relied on the immunoSEQ multiplex PCR assay. TCRdb mirrors the immuneACCESS table, restricted to in-frame sequences. Some clones are absent from its copies; in checked studies, under half trace to an unresolved V gene, and the reason for the others is unknown. This sample comprises fewer than 85,000 clones, 80% to 95% of them detected only once. The ten largest account for approximately 1.6% of the sample. The specimen was peripheral blood, collected in the first trimester of pregnancy. These receptors were taken from a female donor in good health, enrolled as a control in a pregnancy study.

The chain is built from TRBV5-1 and TRBJ2-2, with 7 bases fitting TRBD1. Germline V gene sequence: CDR1 SGHRS, CDR2 YFSETQ. The CDR3 runs to 16 residues. Germline trimming cut 2 bases from V and 0 bases from J; bases unmatched to any gene: 4. CDR3 loop: CASSFRTGPNTGELFF. The CDR3, as DNA: TGCGCCAGCAGCTTCCGGACAGGCCCGAACACCGGGGAGCTGTTTTTT.

The gene calls are TRBV6-1 and TRBJ2-5, with D perhaps TRBD1 (6 bases). Germline values: CDR1 MNHNS, CDR2 SASEGT. Trimming took off 0 bases at V and 7 bases at J, with 9 bases between the two ends. The CDR3 loop spans 13 amino acids. CDR3 in DNA: TGTGCCAGCAGTGAAGCAGGGGGTGGGACCCAGTACTTC. Protein: CASSEAGGGTQYF.

This clone came up once. The rearrangement joins TRBV5-1 to TRBJ2-2; 11 bases fit TRBD2. Germline lookup yields CDR1 SGHRS and CDR2 YFSETQ. J was trimmed by 0 bases and V by 4 bases; bases with no gene match: 5. The CDR3 runs to 17 residues. CDR3 loop: CASSPGGLAANTGELFF. The CDR3 DNA reads as TGCGCCAGCAGCCCGGGGGGACTAGCGGCGAACACCGGGGAGCTGTTTTTT.

The chain uses TRBV2 and TRBJ2-3; possible D gene TRBD2, 5 bases. Germline V lookup: CDR1 SNHLY, CDR2 FYNNEI. Trimming stripped 3 bases from V and 8 bases from J, with 18 bases between. CDR3 size: 15 residues. In DNA, the CDR3 is TGTGCCAGCAGTGAGGTCGGCGGCAGCGGAGGTACGCAGTATTTT. This encodes CASSEVGGSGGTQYF. The entire variable domain, with the rest obtained from reference TRBV2 and TRBJ2-3, is as follows: EPEVTQTPSHQVTQMGQEVILRCVPISNHLYFYWYRQILGQKVEFLVSFYNNEISEKSEIFDDQFSVERPDGSNFTLKIRSTKLEDSAMYFCASSEVGGSGGTQYFGPGTRLTVL.

The CDR3 region has the DNA TGTGCCAGCAGTGGCCCCAGGGACAGACCTTCCCGATTAATCACAGATACGCAGTATTTT. It is translated as CASSGPRDRPSRLITDTQYF. J is TRBJ2-3 and V is TRBV2, with 7 positions matching TRBD1. Germline values: CDR1 SNHLY, CDR2 FYNNEI. Trimming took 4 bases from V and 2 from J; bases not matched to a gene: 21. The CDR3 consists of 20 residues.

This chain joins TRBV28 and TRBJ2-6, with 10 bases matching TRBD1. Germline CDR1 reads MDHEN; CDR2 reads SYDVKM. The CDR3 totals 20 residues. With 3 bases clipped from V and 5 bases from J, the junction kept 16 bases outside the gene matches. As DNA, the CDR3 is TGTGCCAGCAGTTTCAGTCTACAGGGACAGGGGAAGTTTCGGGCCAACGTCCTGACTTTC. Protein sequence: CASSFSLQGQGKFRANVLTF.

The rearrangement links TRBV27 to TRBJ2-7; 13 positions match TRBD2. CDR3 length: 18 residues. After removal of 3 bases from V and 4 bases from J, the junction contained 12 bases not matched to a gene. The germline V gene has CDR1 MNHEY and CDR2 SMNVEV (reference sequence). The CDR3 is CASSFSRGTSGIWYEQYF. The CDR3 DNA reads TGTGCCAGCAGTTTCTCGCGGGGGACTAGCGGGATCTGGTACGAGCAGTACTTC.

The chain joins TRBV19 to TRBJ1-5; D is unclear. CDR1 is LNHDA and CDR2 is SQIVND in the germline V gene (reference sequence). V was cut by 9 bases and J by 7 bases, with 13 bases left in between. The CDR3 totals 12 residues. CDR3 in DNA: TGTGCCAGCTCGTCAATCGGGCAGCCCCAGCATTTT. Protein product: CASSSIGQPQHF.